Below are 13 T cell receptor beta chains sequenced from a single sample in a study of regulatory T cells in long-lasting Graves disease. Libraries of TCR beta came from iRepertoire HTBI primers plus Arm-PCR of CDR3 regions. TCRdb used MiXCR to reprocess the multiplex PCR reads, holding one entry per CDR3 protein. Altogether about 220,000 distinct CDR3 sequences are present, roughly 18% being singletons, with the ten largest covering 10% to 15%. Time point: newly diagnosed GD, antithyroid drugs for less than 3 months. The TCR library was made from RNA that had been extracted from PBMCs in TRIzol. The same sample was also studied in work on T cells in Graves' hyperthyroidism and ophthalmopathy.

Material: peripheral blood mononuclear cells (PBMCs), obtained at new diagnosis, from a patient treated with antithyroid drugs. Receptors originate from a woman under 40 with Graves disease.

The genes are TRBV9 and TRBJ2-7, with 10 bases matching TRBD1. The CDR3 covers 16 residues. Germline V gives CDR1 SGDLS, CDR2 YYNGEE. Trimming took 3 bases from V and 4 from J; bases not matched to a gene: 10. The CDR3 DNA reads TGTGCCAGCAGCGGAGGGACCGGGACAGGGGATTACGAGCAGTACTTC. Its translation: CASSGGTGTGDYEQYF. Using reference TRBV9 and TRBJ2-7 for the parts outside the CDR3, the full variable domain is DSGVTQTPKHLITATGQRVTLRCSPRSGDLSVYWYQQSLDQGLQFLIQYYNGEERAKGNILERFSAQQFPDLHSELNLSSLELGDSALYFCASSGGTGTGDYEQYFGPGTRLTVT.

CDR3 amino acids: CASSQVVTGELFF. The CDR3 DNA reads TGTGCCAGCAGCCAAGTAGTTACCGGGGAGCTGTTTTTT. The V and J genes are TRBV3-1 and TRBJ2-2; the D is unclear. There are 13 residues in the CDR3. Germline CDR1 LGHDT, CDR2 YNNKEL (reference sequence). V lost 1 base and J lost 5, with 5 bases in between.

This clonotype showed up many times. The chain is built from TRBV5-1 and TRBJ2-3; possible D gene TRBD2, 5 bases. The CDR3 totals 13 residues. Germline V gene data show CDR1 as SGHRS and CDR2 as YFSETQ. Trimming stripped 6 bases from V and 1 base from J, with 9 bases between. The CDR3 DNA is TGCGCCAGCATTAAGAGGGGCACAGATACGCAGTATTTT. As protein: CASIKRGTDTQYF.

This clonotype was found many times. CDR3 amino acids: CAWRSQSTDTQYF. The DNA of the CDR3 is TGTGCCTGGAGGTCACAGAGCACAGATACGCAGTATTTT. The chain is built from TRBV30 and TRBJ2-3; unclear D gene. The CDR3 is made up of 13 amino acids. CDR1 is GTSNPN, CDR2 SVGIG, per germline (reference sequence). Trimming took off 3 bases at V and 0 bases at J, with 7 bases between the two ends.

In regard to this clonotype: A much larger clone sits a single nucleotide away, making a read error possible. This is likely a read error, given that the CDR3 carries no conserved phenylalanine or tryptophan at its end. The V gene is TRBV7-2, the J gene TRBJ1-1; TRBD1 aligns across 8 bases. CDR1 and CDR2 (germline): SGHTA, FQGNSA. J was trimmed by 0 bases and V by 5 bases; bases with no gene match: 8. This CDR3 has 16 amino acids. CDR3 DNA: TGTGCCAGCAGCCCTGTCCAGGGGGCAATGAACACTGAAGCTTTCTGT. Encoded protein: CASSPVQGAMNTEAFC.

This clonotype was counted at least ten times. The rearrangement links TRBV7-9 to TRBJ2-1; TRBD2 is a possible D gene (6 bases). Germline loops: CDR1 SEHNR, CDR2 FQNEAQ (reference sequence). Trimming took 3 bases from V and 13 from J, leaving 10 bases between them. The CDR3 runs 11 residues. The CDR3 DNA reads as TGTGCCAGCAGCTTGGGGCGGGAACAGTTCTTC. Translated: CASSLGREQFF.

J is TRBJ2-7 and V is TRBV6-1; D assignment may be TRBD1 or TRBD2 (6 bases each). V was pared by 6 bases and J by 3 bases, with 18 bases between. Germline CDR1 is MNHNS and CDR2 is SASEGT. CDR3 length: 15 amino acids. CDR3 nucleotides: TGTGCCAGCAGAAGCGTCGGGGGCCCCAACTACGAGCAGTACTTC. Translating gives CASRSVGGPNYEQYF.

This clonotype was counted at least ten times. This rearrangement joins TRBV19 to TRBJ1-1; D is unresolved. The germline gives CDR1 LNHDA, CDR2 SQIVND (reference sequence). Between the trimmed V and J ends, which lost 7 bases and 0 bases, there was a span of 12 bases. This CDR3 is built from 14 residues. The CDR3 spells CASTYGPLNTEAFF. In DNA form, the CDR3 reads TGTGCCAGTACCTACGGTCCATTGAACACTGAAGCTTTCTTT. Combining the CDR3 with reference TRBV19 and TRBJ1-1 gives the whole variable domain DGGITQSPKYLFRKEGQNVTLSCEQNLNHDAMYWYRQDPGQGLRLIYYSQIVNDFQKGDIAEGYSVSREKKESFPLTVTSAQKNPTAFYLCASTYGPLNTEAFFGQGTRLTVV.

Turning to this clonotype: A single base separates this from a much larger clone, so it may be a read error. The CDR3 end shows no conserved phenylalanine or tryptophan, and so a read error is likely. V is TRBV20-1 and J is TRBJ1-5, with a weak D call TRBD1 (5 bases). Germline V gene sequence: CDR1 DFQATT, CDR2 SNEGSKA (reference sequence). The ends were cut back, 0 bases at V and 2 bases at J, with 14 bases in the middle. CDR3 size: 16 residues. This chain's CDR3 is CSARDREGCCNQPQHS. CDR3 bases: TGCAGTGCTAGAGACAGGGAAGGCTGTTGCAATCAGCCCCAGCATTCT.

The chain is built from TRBV10-3 and TRBJ2-3; D gene unclear. V gave up 7 bases and J gave up 1 base, with 9 bases separating them. CDR3 length equals 13 residues. Germline CDR1 and CDR2: ENHRY and SYGVKD. Here the CDR3 DNA reads TGTGCCATCAAGGGAAGCGGCACAGATACGCAGTATTTT. It is translated as CAIKGSGTDTQYF.

The J gene is TRBJ1-4, the V gene TRBV3-1, with D uncertain. Germline loops: CDR1 LGHDT, CDR2 YNNKEL (reference sequence). The CDR3 contains 13 residues. V lost 1 base and J 7 bases, leaving 7 bases between the germline ends. The CDR3 sequence: CASSQARTEKLFF. The CDR3 DNA sequence: TGTGCCAGCAGCCAAGCTAGGACTGAAAAACTGTTTTTT.

This clonotype was found many times. The chain employs TRBV11-2 and TRBJ1-3; no clear D. V shed 1 base and J shed 0 bases, with 16 bases lying between them. The CDR3 contains 18 residues. Germline values: CDR1 SGHAT, CDR2 FQNNGV. The CDR3: CASSLGKVSYNSGNTIYF. The CDR3 bases are TGTGCCAGCAGCTTAGGAAAAGTTTCCTACAACTCTGGAAACACCATATATTTT.

This clonotype was observed at least ten times. This chain connects TRBV2 to TRBJ2-7, with a weak D call TRBD2 (6 bases). Between the trimmed V and J ends, which lost 6 bases and 7 bases, there was a span of 19 bases. This CDR3 contains 14 residues. Germline V CDR1 and CDR2: SNHLY, FYNNEI. The CDR3 coding sequence is TGTGCCAGCAGGGTATTAGCGGATGATGGGGAGCAGTACTTC. Residues: CASRVLADDGEQYF.